A selection of T cell receptor beta chains follows, all from one sample in a study of blood T cell repertoires in COVID-19. This table comes from immunoSEQ multiplex PCR, and its TCRdb copy is limited to in-frame clones, with some not included. The table includes about 240,000 clones, 70% to 90% detected once. The sequenced material came from peripheral blood. These receptors were collected from a man between 60 and 75 years old with acute or convalescent COVID-19. Both conserved end residues are part of each CDR3. The D gene is left open where the match is weak. Only part of the rows carry a size: once, few, many, or a class if the clone is expanded.

TRBV27	.	TRBJ2-3	TRBD2	CASSTGLAVASTDTQYF	TGTGCCAGCAGTACTGGACTAGCGGTGGCTAGCACAGATACGCAGTATTTT
TRBV4-3	.	TRBJ1-3	.	CASSQDRGLNSGNTIYF	TGCGCCAGCAGCCAAGACCGAGGGCTGAACTCTGGAAACACCATATATTTT
TRBV9	few	TRBJ2-3	.	CASSVEARSTQYF	TGTGCCAGCAGCGTAGAAGCTAGATCTACGCAGTATTTT
TRBV6-4	.	TRBJ1-5	TRBD1	CASSKPGQRKPNNQPQHF	TGTGCCAGCAGTAAACCGGGACAGAGAAAGCCGAACAATCAGCCCCAGCATTTT
TRBV27	.	TRBJ2-1	.	CATRTAYNEQFF	TGTGCCACCAGGACAGCCTACAATGAGCAGTTCTTC
TRBV11-2	.	TRBJ2-7	TRBD2	CAAGRLAGASSYEQYF	TGTGCCGCGGGCCGACTAGCGGGCGCTAGCTCCTACGAGCAGTACTTC
TRBV27	.	TRBJ2-5	.	CASSLYGSRETQYF	TGTGCCAGCAGTTTATACGGTTCGAGGGAGACCCAGTACTTC
TRBV5-6	.	TRBJ2-3	.	CASSLWTGSRTDTQYF	TGTGCCAGCAGCTTGTGGACGGGATCCCGCACAGATACGCAGTATTTT
TRBV27	.	TRBJ2-7	TRBD2	CASSLSLAEIYEQYF	TGTGCCAGCAGTTTATCACTAGCGGAGATCTACGAGCAGTACTTC
TRBV23-1	.	TRBJ2-1	.	CASSQLRTSFYNEQFF	TGCGCCAGCAGTCAGCTGAGGACATCCTTCTACAATGAGCAGTTCTTC
TRBV6-5	.	TRBJ1-2	TRBD1	CASSPLTGGQVGYTF	TGTGCCAGTAGCCCCTTGACAGGGGGCCAGGTTGGCTACACCTTC
TRBV7-9	.	TRBJ2-5	TRBD1	CASSRDRGVQETQYF	TGTGCCAGCAGCCGGGACAGGGGGGTCCAAGAGACCCAGTACTTC
TRBV7-2	.	TRBJ2-7	.	CASSLVGTGFYEQYF	TGTGCCAGCAGCTTAGTCGGAACGGGGTTCTACGAGCAGTACTTC
TRBV6-6	few	TRBJ2-5	TRBD2	CASSYPLAGGGETQYF	TGTGCCAGCAGTTACCCCCTAGCGGGAGGAGGAGAGACCCAGTACTTC
TRBV6-2/TRBV6-3	.	TRBJ1-1	.	CASSYSDSEAFF	TGTGCCAGCAGTTACTCGGACAGTGAAGCTTTCTTT
TRBV11-1	.	TRBJ2-1	TRBD1	CASSLTGTAYNEQFF	TGTGCCAGCAGCTTAACCGGGACAGCCTACAATGAGCAGTTCTTC
TRBV27	once	TRBJ1-5	.	CASSLRLGEAQHF	TGTGCCAGCAGTTTAAGACTGGGTGAGGCCCAGCATTTT
TRBV7-9	.	TRBJ2-7	.	CASSPMDNHEQYF	TGTGCCAGCAGCCCCATGGACAACCACGAGCAGTACTTC
TRBV6-5	.	TRBJ2-3	.	CASSLGTAGDTQYF	TGTGCCAGCAGTCTCGGGACAGCGGGAGATACGCAGTATTTT
TRBV7-2	.	TRBJ1-2	TRBD1	CASSLGQGYGYTF	TGTGCCAGCAGCTTAGGACAGGGCTACGGCTACACCTTC
TRBV6-2/TRBV6-3	.	TRBJ2-1	TRBD2	CASSYSMAGGRDEQFF	TGTGCCAGCAGTTACTCGATGGCGGGAGGCAGGGATGAGCAGTTCTTC
TRBV19	.	TRBJ2-1	.	CASSIGTPRYNEQFF	TGTGCCAGTAGTATTGGGACACCCCGCTACAATGAGCAGTTCTTC
TRBV28	.	TRBJ2-7	TRBD1	CASSNPGQGLHEQYF	TGTGCCAGCAGCAATCCGGGACAGGGGCTCCACGAGCAGTACTTC
TRBV6-5	few	TRBJ1-1	.	CASSLKGGQAGEAFF	TGTGCCAGCAGCCTCAAAGGAGGGCAGGCCGGAGAAGCTTTCTTT
TRBV13	.	TRBJ2-1	.	CASSLYNEQFF	TGTGCCAGCAGCCTCTACAATGAGCAGTTCTTC
TRBV4-3	.	TRBJ2-7	TRBD2	CASSQDRVSAGVDEQYF	TGCGCCAGCAGCCAAGATCGGGTTTCCGCGGGGGTCGACGAGCAGTACTTC
TRBV7-2	few	TRBJ1-1	TRBD1	CASSFRGSTEAFF	TGTGCCAGCAGTTTCAGGGGGAGCACTGAAGCTTTCTTT
TRBV27	.	TRBJ2-5	.	CASSFGGVEETQYF	TGTGCCAGCAGTTTCGGGGGAGTGGAGGAGACCCAGTACTTC
TRBV2	.	TRBJ1-5	.	CASSRVYQPQHF	TGTGCCAGCAGTAGAGTATATCAGCCCCAGCATTTT
TRBV9	.	TRBJ2-7	TRBD2	CASSAHRILAGGPEQYF	TGTGCCAGCAGCGCCCACCGAATACTAGCGGGAGGGCCCGAGCAGTACTTC
TRBV6-5	.	TRBJ1-1	.	CASSYGTQLNTEAFF	TGTGCCAGCAGTTACGGGACACAGTTGAACACTGAAGCTTTCTTT
TRBV6-6	.	TRBJ2-1	.	CASSYVSDEQFF	TGTGCCAGCAGTTACGTATCTGATGAGCAGTTCTTC
TRBV11-3	.	TRBJ2-7	.	CASSLVPDTKIQYF	TGTGCCAGCAGCTTAGTCCCGGACACGAAAATACAGTACTTC
TRBV28	.	TRBJ1-2	.	CASYYGTAQGFGYTF	TGTGCCAGCTATTACGGAACTGCACAGGGTTTTGGCTACACCTTC
TRBV19	.	TRBJ2-2	.	CASSTISPGVWTGELFF	TGTGCCAGTAGTACCATTTCGCCGGGAGTATGGACCGGGGAGCTGTTTTTT
TRBV5-1	.	TRBJ1-2	TRBD1	CASSSTRGRNYGYTF	TGCGCCAGCAGCTCGACCAGGGGGCGGAACTATGGCTACACCTTC
TRBV13	once	TRBJ2-5	TRBD2	CASSSTSGGTQYF	TGTGCCAGCAGCTCGACTAGCGGGGGGACCCAGTACTTC
TRBV10-3	.	TRBJ1-1	TRBD1	CAISDVTGRNTEAFF	TGTGCCATCAGTGACGTGACAGGGAGGAACACTGAAGCTTTCTTT
TRBV30	.	TRBJ2-2	.	CAWSVTRYTGELFF	TGTGCCTGGAGTGTTACCAGGTACACCGGGGAGCTGTTTTTT
TRBV27	.	TRBJ1-1	.	CASSLSTGKSTEAFF	TGTGCCAGCAGCCTAAGTACAGGGAAGAGCACTGAAGCTTTCTTT
TRBV6-1	.	TRBJ2-1	TRBD2	CASSESGRGYHEQFF	TGTGCCAGCAGTGAAAGCGGGAGGGGATATCATGAGCAGTTCTTC
TRBV4-3	.	TRBJ1-5	.	CASSQDGWGDQPQHF	TGCGCCAGCAGCCAAGATGGTTGGGGCGATCAGCCCCAGCATTTT
TRBV18	.	TRBJ2-1	TRBD2	CASSPKGTSGLNLYNEQFF	TGTGCCAGCTCACCGAAGGGGACTAGCGGGCTAAACCTGTACAATGAGCAGTTCTTC
TRBV4-2	.	TRBJ2-5	.	CASSPPAKETQYF	TGTGCCAGCAGCCCGCCCGCGAAGGAGACCCAGTACTTC
TRBV9	.	TRBJ1-1	.	CASSAHMEGNTEAFF	TGTGCCAGCAGCGCCCACATGGAGGGAAACACTGAAGCTTTCTTT
TRBV7-3	once	TRBJ1-1	.	CASSLTTENTEAFF	TGTGCCAGCAGCTTGACGACAGAGAACACTGAAGCTTTCTTT
TRBV20-1	.	TRBJ2-3	.	CSASSTGRGGTDTQYF	TGCAGTGCTAGTTCCACAGGCCGTGGGGGGACAGATACGCAGTATTTT
TRBV29-1	.	TRBJ1-1	.	CSVDYRMNTEAFF	TGCAGCGTCGACTATAGGATGAACACTGAAGCTTTCTTT
TRBV15	.	TRBJ1-2	.	CATSPLARGGYGYTF	TGTGCCACCAGCCCCCTTGCGCGAGGGGGATATGGCTACACCTTC
TRBV18	.	TRBJ2-1	.	CASSPSAQTARGEQFF	TGTGCCAGCTCACCCTCTGCCCAGACGGCAAGAGGTGAGCAGTTCTTC
TRBV7-9	once	TRBJ2-7	.	CASILTTVSYEQYF	TGTGCCAGCATCCTCACCACAGTCTCCTACGAGCAGTACTTC
TRBV5-1	.	TRBJ1-1	.	CASTPGGGGENTEAFF	TGCGCCAGCACTCCCGGGGGGGGCGGTGAGAACACTGAAGCTTTCTTT
TRBV7-2	.	TRBJ2-7	.	CASNKDSYEQYF	TGTGCCAGCAACAAGGACAGCTACGAGCAGTACTTC
TRBV7-3	.	TRBJ1-1	.	CASRLGAGTEAFF	TGTGCCAGCAGGTTGGGAGCGGGAACTGAAGCTTTCTTT
TRBV7-3	.	TRBJ2-1	TRBD2	CASSFGLAGYNEQFF	TGTGCCAGCAGTTTCGGACTAGCGGGCTACAATGAGCAGTTCTTC
TRBV24-1	.	TRBJ1-2	TRBD1	CATSDPQGVEVGYTF	TGTGCCACCAGTGATCCACAGGGGGTTGAAGTTGGCTACACCTTC
TRBV27	.	TRBJ1-5	TRBD1	CASSLFVGQGSQPQHF	TGTGCCAGCAGTTTATTTGTAGGACAGGGGTCTCAGCCCCAGCATTTT
TRBV28	.	TRBJ1-6	.	CASTGRERNSPLHF	TGTGCCAGCACTGGCAGGGAAAGAAATTCACCCCTCCACTTT
TRBV12-5	.	TRBJ1-5	TRBD1	CASGQGQSQPQHF	TGTGCTAGTGGACAGGGACAGTCTCAGCCCCAGCATTTT
TRBV9	.	TRBJ2-1	TRBD2	CASSVGLAGEDEQFF	TGTGCCAGCAGCGTAGGACTAGCGGGAGAGGATGAGCAGTTCTTC